A single sample is the source of the 29 T cell receptor beta chains below, sequenced in a study of regulatory T cells in long-lasting Graves disease. With iRepertoire HTBI primers and Arm-PCR of CDR3 regions, TCR beta libraries were built. In TCRdb, the multiplex PCR reads were re-called with MiXCR into one record per CDR3 protein. The sample has some 410,000 distinct CDR3 sequences; roughly 15% are singletons. The time point denotes: newly diagnosed GD, antithyroid drugs for less than 3 months. With RNA extracted from PBMCs as input, the TCR library was made. These same records also appear under a second study, on T cells in Graves' hyperthyroidism and ophthalmopathy.

The sample in question was peripheral blood mononuclear cells (PBMCs), obtained at new diagnosis, from a patient treated with antithyroid drugs. The receptors come from a woman younger than 45 with Graves disease.

This clonotype was seen many times. This chain joins TRBV27 and TRBJ2-7; TRBD2 matches 8 bases. CDR3 length equals 17 residues. The V gene's germline CDR1 is MNHEY and CDR2 SMNVEV (reference sequence). V was pared by 3 bases and J by 1 base, with 11 bases of the junction left unmatched. Here the CDR3 reads CASSLVAGGSESYEQYF. CDR3 nucleotides: TGTGCCAGCAGTTTGGTTGCGGGAGGCTCAGAGTCCTACGAGCAGTACTTC.

This clonotype was picked up a small number of times. The V gene is TRBV12-3 or TRBV12-4, the J gene TRBJ2-5; D is perhaps TRBD2 (5 bases). The CDR3 contains 14 residues. V lost 3 bases to trimming and J lost 5 bases, with 13 bases between them. The chain's CDR3 is CASSFTGVAETQYF. The DNA of the CDR3 is TGTGCCAGCAGTTTTACCGGGGTTGCTGAGACCCAGTACTTC.

This clonotype showed up just a few times. The chain links TRBV6-2 or TRBV6-3 to TRBJ1-2; D uncertain. Germline lookup yields CDR1 MNHEY and CDR2 SVGEGT. Trimming removed 0 bases at V and 4 bases at J, with 9 bases between. This CDR3 comprises 14 residues. The CDR3 DNA sequence: TGTGCCAGCAGTTACTCCATGGGTGCCTATGGCTACACCTTC. Translated, it gives CASSYSMGAYGYTF.

This sequence joins TRBV7-2 and TRBJ2-5, with D perhaps TRBD2 (5 bases). Between the trimmed V and J ends, which lost 9 bases and 0 bases, there was a span of 14 bases. The germline V gene has CDR1 SGHTA and CDR2 FQGNSA. This CDR3 has 14 amino acids. The chain's CDR3 is CASSTRGYQETQYF. CDR3 DNA sequence: TGTGCCAGTAGTACCCGGGGATACCAAGAGACCCAGTACTTC.

This clonotype was seen ten or more times. The rearrangement joins TRBV3-1 to TRBJ1-2; 7 bases are shared with TRBD1. The CDR3 is 15 amino acids. CDR1 and CDR2 (germline): LGHDT, YNNKEL (reference sequence). The J segment lost 4 bases and the V segment lost 5 bases, leaving 10 bases of the junction unmatched. CDR3 sequence reads: CASSFTTGAAYGYTF. CDR3 in DNA: TGTGCCAGCAGCTTTACCACAGGGGCGGCCTATGGCTACACCTTC.

The chain uses TRBV12-3 or TRBV12-4 and TRBJ2-7; TRBD1 or TRBD2 may be the D gene (5 bases each). With 5 bases removed from V and 6 bases from J, the gap between germline ends came to 17 bases. This CDR3 is 14 amino acids long. CDR3 amino acids: CASSTPGRPFEQYF. For the CDR3, the DNA is TGTGCCAGCAGTACCCCGGGACGGCCCTTCGAGCAGTACTTC.

The CDR3 loop is CASSSRDRVKLTEAFF. CDR3 bases: TGTGCCAGCAGCTCTCGGGACAGGGTAAAACTTACTGAAGCTTTCTTT. The chain couples TRBV7-2 to TRBJ1-1, with 9 bases aligning to TRBD1. Germline V CDR1 and CDR2: SGHTA, FQGNSA. The CDR3 sequence is 16 residues long. V trimming: 4 bases; J trimming: 5 bases; junction bases outside the gene matches: 11.

This clonotype was recorded many times. The chain recombines TRBV7-2 with TRBJ2-5; no clear D. V was trimmed by 5 bases and J by 1 base, leaving 8 bases between them. The CDR3 length is 13 residues. Germline-derived CDR1 and CDR2 are SGHTA and FQGNSA. The DNA for the CDR3 is TGTGCCAGCAGCAAGAATGCCCAAGAGACCCAGTACTTC. It is translated as CASSKNAQETQYF.

The CDR3 DNA follows: TGTGCCAGCAGCCGTGACAGGGTGTACCAAGAGACCCAGTACTTC. Translating gives CASSRDRVYQETQYF. This sequence joins TRBV7-2 and TRBJ2-5, with 7 bases aligning to TRBD1. V shed 5 bases and J 0 bases; nucleotides not matched to a gene: 6. This CDR3 has 15 amino acids. Germline CDR1 and CDR2: SGHTA and FQGNSA.

As to this clonotype: At one of its ends the junction is not consistent with the germline gene, which may arise from a read error. The chain combines TRBV12-3 or TRBV12-4 with TRBJ2-5, with unresolved D. The CDR3 has 15 residues. CDR3 protein: CATSDMRLEEETQYF. CDR3 nucleotides: TGTGCCACCAGTGACATGAGGCTTGAGGAAGAGACCCAGTACTTC.

This clonotype was counted at least ten times. The J gene is TRBJ2-1, the V gene TRBV7-3; a weak D match, TRBD2 (6 bases). This CDR3 has 15 residues. V shed 4 bases and J shed 2 bases, with 12 bases lying between them. Germline V gene sequence: CDR1 SGHTA, CDR2 FQGTGA. For the CDR3, the DNA is TGTGCCAGCAGCTCCTACGGGAGTGCCTACAATGAGCAGTTCTTC. This translates into CASSSYGSAYNEQFF.

Concerning this clonotype: This may arise from a read error, as a much more abundant clone is one base away. V usage is TRBV30 and J usage is TRBJ2-4; D is undetermined. The closer fit of TRBJ2-7 to the DNA end suggests the J call may be wrong. Germline lookup yields CDR1 GTSNPN and CDR2 SVGIG (reference sequence). The CDR3 loop spans 13 amino acids. This chain's CDR3 is CASKMRSSYEQYF. The CDR3 DNA reads as TGTGCCTCCAAAATGAGGAGCTCCTACGAGCAGTACTTC.

The V and J genes are TRBV7-9 and TRBJ1-3, with D uncertain. V was clipped by 5 bases and J by 1 base, with 9 bases between them. The CDR3 length is 14 residues. Germline V gives CDR1 SEHNR, CDR2 FQNEAQ (reference sequence). The CDR3 sequence is CASSRMGSGNTIYF. CDR3 bases: TGTGCCAGCAGCCGAATGGGATCTGGAAACACCATATATTTT. The full variable domain, completed using reference TRBV7-9 and TRBJ1-3, is DTGVSQNPRHKITKRGQNVTFRCDPISEHNRLYWYRQTLGQGPEFLTYFQNEAQLEKSRLLSDRFSAERPKGSFSTLEIQRTEQGDSAMYLCASSRMGSGNTIYFGEGSWLTVV.

This clonotype was detected many times. The CDR3 DNA reads TGTGCCAGCAGTTTCCCGAGGGGTTACCAGCCCCAGCATTTT. This sequence encodes CASSFPRGYQPQHF. The V gene is TRBV28, the J gene TRBJ1-5; a weak D match, TRBD1 (5 bases). Germline CDR1 is MDHEN and CDR2 is SYDVKM. This CDR3 spans 14 amino acids. Trimming stripped 3 bases from V and 7 bases from J, with 13 bases between. The full variable domain, with the rest looked up from reference TRBV28 and TRBJ1-5, is DVKVTQSSRYLVKRTGEKVFLECVQDMDHENMFWYRQDPGLGLRLIYFSYDVKMKEKGDIPEGYSVSREKKERFSLILESASTNQTSMYLCASSFPRGYQPQHFGDGTRLSIL.

The table lists this clonotype with many counts. The V and J genes are TRBV11-2 and TRBJ2-1, with TRBD2 matching over 10 bases. The CDR3 has 19 residues. The V and J ends lost 5 bases and 1 base, in that order; junction bases with no gene match: 14. Germline assignment: CDR1 SGHAT and CDR2 FQNNGV. This chain's CDR3 is CASSHGEASGRVSYNEQFF. The CDR3 DNA is TGTGCCAGCAGCCACGGAGAGGCTAGCGGGAGAGTGTCCTACAATGAGCAGTTCTTC.

The sample holds many counts of this clonotype. The gene calls are TRBV6-5 and TRBJ2-7, with TRBD1 matching over 9 bases. The J segment lost 5 bases and the V segment lost 1 base, leaving 3 bases of the junction unmatched. There are 14 residues in the CDR3. CDR1 and CDR2 from the germline V gene are MNHEY and SVGAGI. The CDR3 loop is CASSYWGQGNEQYF. The CDR3 nucleotides read TGTGCCAGCAGTTACTGGGGACAGGGAAACGAGCAGTACTTC.

This clonotype was found many times. The chain joins TRBV2 to TRBJ2-3, with D possibly matching TRBD1 (5 bases). CDR3 size: 11 residues. Trimming shortened V by 8 bases and J by 5 bases, and 8 bases separated the two germline ends. Germline values: CDR1 SNHLY, CDR2 FYNNEI. The CDR3 sequence is CASVRVDTQYF. Written as DNA, the CDR3 is TGTGCCAGCGTCAGGGTAGATACGCAGTATTTT.

This clonotype was picked up a small number of times. One junction end does not reproduce the germline sequence, and a read error may be involved. This sequence joins TRBV7-7 and TRBJ2-5; D gene uncertain. This CDR3 region has 14 residues. Looked up from germline, CDR1 is SSHAT and CDR2 is FNYEAQ (reference sequence). CDR3 sequence: CASSLVPGQETQYF. The CDR3 DNA reads TGTGCTAGCAGCTTAGTACCGGGCCAAGAGACCCAGTACTTC.

The rearrangement joins TRBV7-6 to TRBJ2-2, with D perhaps TRBD1 or TRBD2 (6 bases each). Trimming removed 5 bases at V and 4 bases at J, with 20 bases between. Germline V CDR1 and CDR2: SGHVS, FNYEAQ. The CDR3 spans 17 residues. The CDR3 coding sequence is TGTGCCAGCAGCGCAGGGTTGGGGGGCGACGCCACCGGGGAGCTGTTTTTT. This encodes CASSAGLGGDATGELFF.

The chain joins TRBV13 to TRBJ1-3; perhaps TRBD1 as D (5 bases). Looked up from germline, CDR1 is PRHDT and CDR2 is FYEKMQ (reference sequence). Trimming pared 6 bases from V and 2 bases from J, leaving 11 bases between. There are 14 residues in the CDR3. The CDR3, as DNA: TGTGCCAGCAGGGATTCCAGGGCTGGAAACACCATATATTTT. It encodes CASRDSRAGNTIYF.

This chain joins TRBV5-1 and TRBJ2-7; a weak D match, TRBD1 (6 bases). Germline lookup yields CDR1 SGHRS and CDR2 YFSETQ. Trimming took 5 bases from V and 1 from J, leaving 16 bases between them. There are 15 residues in the CDR3. CDR3 coding DNA: TGCGCCAGCAGGATTGCCGGGACACAGTCCTACGAGCAGTACTTC. Protein product: CASRIAGTQSYEQYF.

There are many counts of this clonotype. The CDR3, as DNA: TGTGCCAGCAGCCCACTTGCGGGTGAGCAGTTCTTC. As protein: CASSPLAGEQFF. The gene calls are TRBV12-3 or TRBV12-4 and TRBJ2-1, with a possible D match to TRBD2 (5 bases). The ends were cut back, 6 bases at V and 9 bases at J, with 12 bases in the middle. The length of the CDR3 is 12 residues.

This clonotype appeared many times. The chain joins TRBV27 to TRBJ2-4; TRBD1 agrees at 7 bases. The CDR3 covers 16 residues. Per germline, CDR1 MNHEY and CDR2 SMNVEV (reference sequence). The ends lost 5 bases at V and 2 bases at J; junction bases unmatched: 9. CDR3 nucleotides: TGTGCCAGCAGTCAACCCGGGACAGTCCCCAAAAACATTCAGTACTTC. It yields the protein CASSQPGTVPKNIQYF.

This clonotype showed up just once. J is TRBJ2-3 and V is TRBV14, with TRBD1 identical over 9 bases. Germline V gives CDR1 SGHDN, CDR2 FVKESK. The J segment lost 5 bases and the V segment lost 0 bases, leaving 3 bases of the junction unmatched. This CDR3 region has 15 residues. The CDR3 nucleotides read TGTGCCAGCAGCCAAGAGACAGGGGGAATAGATACGCAGTATTTT. Protein: CASSQETGGIDTQYF.

The sample holds many counts of this clonotype. The V gene is TRBV15, the J gene TRBJ2-1; a possible D gene is TRBD1 (6 bases). This CDR3 has 16 residues. Per germline, CDR1 LNHNV and CDR2 YYDKDF (reference sequence). Trimming shortened V by 1 base and J by 6 bases, and 16 bases separated the two germline ends. In DNA, the CDR3 is TGTGCCACCAGCAGAGTTCGGAACAGGGCGGCCAATGAGCAGTTCTTC. Translation: CATSRVRNRAANEQFF.

Regarding this clonotype: A much more abundant neighbour one base away suggests this may be a read error. This sequence joins TRBV7-2 and TRBJ1-2; 8 bases fit TRBD1. In germline, CDR1 is SGHTA, CDR2 FQGNSA. The CDR3 has 15 residues. The CDR3: CASSLGDRPLYGFTF. The CDR3 DNA reads TGTGCCAGCAGCTTAGGGGACAGGCCACTCTATGGCTTCACCTTC.

This clonotype came up many times. The gene calls are TRBV30 and TRBJ2-2; 7 bases map to TRBD2. V dropped 3 bases and J dropped 1; count of bases not matched to a gene: 2. This CDR3 comprises 14 residues. Germline lookup yields CDR1 GTSNPN and CDR2 SVGIG (reference sequence). CDR3 sequence reads: CAWRGLRNTGELFF. As DNA, the CDR3 is TGTGCCTGGAGGGGACTAAGGAACACCGGGGAGCTGTTTTTT.

The J gene is TRBJ1-4, the V gene TRBV7-6; D is unclear. This CDR3 is 18 amino acids long. V was shortened by 0 bases and J by 2 bases, with 16 bases between the two germline ends. Germline V gene data show CDR1 as SGHVS and CDR2 as FNYEAQ. The DNA of the CDR3 is TGTGCCAGCAGCTTAGCGCACGGGGAGCAAGCGACTAATGAAAAACTGTTTTTT. Translation: CASSLAHGEQATNEKLFF.

This clonotype has at least ten counts. The chain's CDR3 is CASSLGLGDQPQHF. CDR3 in DNA: TGTGCCAGCAGCTTGGGGTTAGGTGATCAGCCCCAGCATTTT. The chain links TRBV5-6 to TRBJ1-5; unclear D gene. Germline values: CDR1 SGHDT, CDR2 YYEEEE. There are 14 residues in the CDR3. The germline V and J ends were trimmed by 0 bases and 5 bases, with 9 bases remaining between them. Full variable domain (remainder filled in from reference TRBV5-6 and TRBJ1-5): DAGVTQSPTHLIKTRGQQVTLRCSPKSGHDTVSWYQQALGQGPQFIFQYYEEEERQRGNFPDRFSGHQFPNYSSELNVNALLLGDSALYLCASSLGLGDQPQHFGDGTRLSIL.